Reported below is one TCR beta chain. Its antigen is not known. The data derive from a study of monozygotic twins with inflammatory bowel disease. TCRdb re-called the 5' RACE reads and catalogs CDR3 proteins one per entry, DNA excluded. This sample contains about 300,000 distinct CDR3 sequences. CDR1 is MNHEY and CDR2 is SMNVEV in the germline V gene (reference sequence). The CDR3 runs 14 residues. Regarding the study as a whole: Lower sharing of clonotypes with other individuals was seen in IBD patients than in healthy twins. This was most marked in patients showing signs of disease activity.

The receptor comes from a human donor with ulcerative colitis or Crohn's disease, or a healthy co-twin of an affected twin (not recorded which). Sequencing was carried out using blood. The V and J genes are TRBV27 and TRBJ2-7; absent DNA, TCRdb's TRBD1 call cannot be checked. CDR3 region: CTSSQIGQHYEQYF.